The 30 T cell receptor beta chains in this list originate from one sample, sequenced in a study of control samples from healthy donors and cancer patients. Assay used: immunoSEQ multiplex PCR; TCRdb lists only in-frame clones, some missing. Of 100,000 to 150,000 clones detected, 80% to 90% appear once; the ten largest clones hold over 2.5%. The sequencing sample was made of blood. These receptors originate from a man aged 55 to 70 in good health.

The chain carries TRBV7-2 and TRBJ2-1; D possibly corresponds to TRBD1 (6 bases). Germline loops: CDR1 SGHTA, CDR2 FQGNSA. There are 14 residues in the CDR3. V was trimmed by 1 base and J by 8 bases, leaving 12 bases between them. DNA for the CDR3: TGTGCCAGCAGCTTAGGGGGGCGCTTCGATGAGCAGTTCTTC. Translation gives CASSLGGRFDEQFF.

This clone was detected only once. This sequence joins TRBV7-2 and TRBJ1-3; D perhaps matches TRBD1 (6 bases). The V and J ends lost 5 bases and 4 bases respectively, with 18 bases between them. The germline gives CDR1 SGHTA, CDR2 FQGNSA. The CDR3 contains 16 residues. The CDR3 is CASSQEQGSGGNTIYF. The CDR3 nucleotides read TGTGCCAGCAGCCAGGAACAGGGAAGCGGCGGAAACACCATATATTTT.

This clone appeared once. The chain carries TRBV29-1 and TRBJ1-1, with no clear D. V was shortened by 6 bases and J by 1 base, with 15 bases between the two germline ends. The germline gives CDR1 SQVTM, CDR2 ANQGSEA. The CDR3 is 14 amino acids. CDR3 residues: CSVLKKQENTEAFF. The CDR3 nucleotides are TGCAGCGTACTCAAAAAGCAGGAGAACACTGAAGCTTTCTTT.

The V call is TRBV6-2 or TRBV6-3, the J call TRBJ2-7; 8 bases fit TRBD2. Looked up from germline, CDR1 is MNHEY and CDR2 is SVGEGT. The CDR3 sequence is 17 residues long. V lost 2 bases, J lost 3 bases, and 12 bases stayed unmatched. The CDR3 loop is CASSYPPGGRINYEQYF. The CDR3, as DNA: TGTGCCAGCAGTTACCCCCCGGGGGGGCGGATAAACTACGAGCAGTACTTC.

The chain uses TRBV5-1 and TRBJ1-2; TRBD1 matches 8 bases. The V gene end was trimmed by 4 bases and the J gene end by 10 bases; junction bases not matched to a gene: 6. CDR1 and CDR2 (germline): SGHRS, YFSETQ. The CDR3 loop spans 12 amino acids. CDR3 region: CASSIGQGIYTF. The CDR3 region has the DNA TGCGCCAGCAGCATAGGACAGGGAATCTACACCTTC.

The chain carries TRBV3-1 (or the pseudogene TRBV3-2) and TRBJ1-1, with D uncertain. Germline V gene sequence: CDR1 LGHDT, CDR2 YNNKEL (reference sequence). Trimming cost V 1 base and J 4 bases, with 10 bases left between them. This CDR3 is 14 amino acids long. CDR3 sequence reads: CASSQGGGSTEAFF. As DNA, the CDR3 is TGTGCCAGCAGCCAAGGTGGAGGGAGCACTGAAGCTTTCTTT.

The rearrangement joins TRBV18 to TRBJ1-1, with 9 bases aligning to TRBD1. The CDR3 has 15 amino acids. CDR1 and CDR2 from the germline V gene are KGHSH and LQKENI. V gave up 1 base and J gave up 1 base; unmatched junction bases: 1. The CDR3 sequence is CASSPLDRGNTEAFF. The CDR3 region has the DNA TGTGCCAGCTCACCACTGGACAGGGGGAACACTGAAGCTTTCTTT.

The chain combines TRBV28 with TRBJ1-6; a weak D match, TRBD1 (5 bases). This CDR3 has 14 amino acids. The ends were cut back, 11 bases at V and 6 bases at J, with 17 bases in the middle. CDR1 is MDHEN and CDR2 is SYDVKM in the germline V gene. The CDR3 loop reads CASRLGGGNSPLHF. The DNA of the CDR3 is TGTGCCTCCAGACTGGGGGGGGGTAATTCACCCCTCCACTTT.

The CDR3 region is CASSRGESSGNTIYF. The CDR3 region has the DNA TGTGCCAGCTCACGCGGGGAGAGCTCTGGAAACACCATATATTTT. The chain is built from TRBV18 and TRBJ1-3; D ambiguous. Deletions cut 4 bases from V and 0 bases from J, with 10 bases between. Germline-derived CDR1 and CDR2 are KGHSH and LQKENI. This CDR3 comprises 15 residues.

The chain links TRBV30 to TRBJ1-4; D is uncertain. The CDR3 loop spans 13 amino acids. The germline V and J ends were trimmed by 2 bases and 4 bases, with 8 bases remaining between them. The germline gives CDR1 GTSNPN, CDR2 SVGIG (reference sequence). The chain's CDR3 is CAWSMDFNEKLFF. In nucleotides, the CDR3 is TGTGCCTGGAGTATGGACTTTAATGAAAAACTGTTTTTT.

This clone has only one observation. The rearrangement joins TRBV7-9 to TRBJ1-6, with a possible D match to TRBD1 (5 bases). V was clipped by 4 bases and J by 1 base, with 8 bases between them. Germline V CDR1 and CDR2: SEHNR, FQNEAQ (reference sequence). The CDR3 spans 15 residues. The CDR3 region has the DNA TGTGCCAGCAGCTCCCAGGGATCCTATAATTCACCCCTCCACTTT. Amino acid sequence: CASSSQGSYNSPLHF.

The CDR3 DNA sequence: TGTGCCAGCAGTTTATCGAGGGCGAGTGGCTGGTACTTC. Its translation: CASSLSRASGWYF. V is TRBV27 and J is TRBJ2-7, with D perhaps TRBD2 (5 bases). The CDR3 totals 13 residues. CDR1 MNHEY and CDR2 SMNVEV come from the germline V gene (reference sequence). Deletions cut 0 bases from V and 12 bases from J, with 15 bases between.

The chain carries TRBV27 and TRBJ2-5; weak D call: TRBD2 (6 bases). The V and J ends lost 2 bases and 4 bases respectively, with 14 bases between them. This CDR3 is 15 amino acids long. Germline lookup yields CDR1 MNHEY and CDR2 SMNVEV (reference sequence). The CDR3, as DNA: TGTGCCAGCAGTTTAAATGGAGGGACCCCAGAGACCCAGTACTTC. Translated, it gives CASSLNGGTPETQYF.

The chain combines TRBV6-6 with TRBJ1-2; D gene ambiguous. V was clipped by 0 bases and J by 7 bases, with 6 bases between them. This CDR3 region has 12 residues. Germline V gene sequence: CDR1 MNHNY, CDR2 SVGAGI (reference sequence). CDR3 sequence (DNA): TGTGCCAGCAGTTACTCGGAGAGTGGCTACACCTTC. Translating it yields CASSYSESGYTF.

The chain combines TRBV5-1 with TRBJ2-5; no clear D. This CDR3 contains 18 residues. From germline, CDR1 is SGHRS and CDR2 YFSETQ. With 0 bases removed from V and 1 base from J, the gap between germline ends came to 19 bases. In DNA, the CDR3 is TGCGCCAGCAGCTTGGAAGGGTCGGCGGCAGCAATCCAAGAGACCCAGTACTTC. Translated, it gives CASSLEGSAAAIQETQYF. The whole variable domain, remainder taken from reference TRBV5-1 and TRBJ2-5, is KAGVTQTPRYLIKTRGQQVTLSCSPISGHRSVSWYQQTPGQGLQFLFEYFSETQRNKGNFPGRFSGRQFSNSRSEMNVSTLELGDSALYLCASSLEGSAAAIQETQYFGPGTRLLVL.

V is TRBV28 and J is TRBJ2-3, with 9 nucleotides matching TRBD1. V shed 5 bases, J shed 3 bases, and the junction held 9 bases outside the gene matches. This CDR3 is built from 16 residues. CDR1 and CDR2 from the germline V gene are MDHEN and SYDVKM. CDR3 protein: CASSPYRGQTTDTQYF. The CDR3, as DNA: TGTGCCAGCAGTCCGTACAGGGGGCAGACAACAGATACGCAGTATTTT.

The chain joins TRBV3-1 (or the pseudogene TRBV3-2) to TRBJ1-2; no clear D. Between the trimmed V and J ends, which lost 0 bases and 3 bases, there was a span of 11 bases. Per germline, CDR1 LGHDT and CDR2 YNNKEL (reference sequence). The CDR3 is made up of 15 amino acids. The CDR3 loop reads CASSQDALPDYGYTF. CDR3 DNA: TGTGCCAGCAGCCAAGATGCTCTCCCGGACTATGGCTACACCTTC.

CDR3 protein: CASSFPGLAGNSYEQYF. DNA of the CDR3: TGTGCCAGCAGCTTTCCGGGACTAGCGGGGAACTCCTACGAGCAGTACTTC. The gene calls are TRBV7-2 and TRBJ2-7, with 13 nucleotides matching TRBD2. V shed 3 bases and J 0 bases; nucleotides not matched to a gene: 5. The CDR3 has 17 amino acids. The germline V gene has CDR1 SGHTA and CDR2 FQGNSA.

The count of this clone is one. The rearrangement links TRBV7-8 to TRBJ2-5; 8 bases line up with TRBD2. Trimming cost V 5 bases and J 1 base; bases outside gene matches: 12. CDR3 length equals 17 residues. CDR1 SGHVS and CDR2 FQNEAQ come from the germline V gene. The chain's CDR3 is CASSPGGAGALQETQYF. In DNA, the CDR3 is TGTGCCAGCAGCCCCGGGGGAGCGGGGGCCCTCCAAGAGACCCAGTACTTC.

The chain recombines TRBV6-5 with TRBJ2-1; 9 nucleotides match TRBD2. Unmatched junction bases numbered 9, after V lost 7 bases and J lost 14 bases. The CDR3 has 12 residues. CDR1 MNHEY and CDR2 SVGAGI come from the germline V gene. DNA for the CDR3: TGTGCCAGCAAAGATTGGCGGGGGGGGGAGTTCTTC. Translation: CASKDWRGGEFF.

CDR3 sequence (DNA): TGTGCCAGCAGCTTCGATCTAGGGGGCGTTGAGCAGTTCTTC. Its translation is CASSFDLGGVEQFF. This chain joins TRBV5-5 and TRBJ2-1; 7 bases map to TRBD1. The length of the CDR3 is 14 residues. Germline values: CDR1 SGHKS, CDR2 YYEKEE (reference sequence). After removal of 2 bases from V and 9 bases from J, the junction contained 8 bases not matched to a gene.

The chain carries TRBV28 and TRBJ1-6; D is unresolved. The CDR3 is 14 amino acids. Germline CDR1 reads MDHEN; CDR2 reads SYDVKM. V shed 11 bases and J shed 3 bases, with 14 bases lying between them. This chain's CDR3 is CALTAEIYNSPLHF. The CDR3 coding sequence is TGTGCCTTGACCGCCGAAATCTATAATTCACCCCTCCACTTT. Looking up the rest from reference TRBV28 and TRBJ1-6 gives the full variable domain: DVKVTQSSRYLVKRTGEKVFLECVQDMDHENMFWYRQDPGLGLRLIYFSYDVKMKEKGDIPEGYSVSREKKERFSLILESASTNQTSMYLCALTAEIYNSPLHFGNGTRLTVT.

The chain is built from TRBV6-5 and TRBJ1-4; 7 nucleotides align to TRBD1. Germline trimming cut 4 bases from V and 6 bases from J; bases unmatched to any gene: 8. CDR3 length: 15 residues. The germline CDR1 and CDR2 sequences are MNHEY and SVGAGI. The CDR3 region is CASSSRGAGDEKLFF. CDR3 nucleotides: TGTGCCAGCAGTTCCAGGGGGGCAGGTGATGAAAAACTGTTTTTT.

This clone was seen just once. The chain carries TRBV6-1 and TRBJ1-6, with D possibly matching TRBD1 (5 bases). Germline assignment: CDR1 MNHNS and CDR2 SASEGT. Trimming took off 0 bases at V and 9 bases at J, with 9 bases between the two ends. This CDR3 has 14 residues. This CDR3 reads CASSEAPRGSPLHF. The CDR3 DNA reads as TGTGCCAGCAGTGAAGCACCTAGGGGTTCACCCCTCCACTTT.

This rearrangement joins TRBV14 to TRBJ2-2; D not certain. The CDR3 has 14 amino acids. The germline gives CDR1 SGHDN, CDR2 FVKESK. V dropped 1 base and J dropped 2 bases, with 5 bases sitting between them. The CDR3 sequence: CASSQVSNTGELFF. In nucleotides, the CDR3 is TGTGCCAGCAGCCAAGTAAGCAACACCGGGGAGCTGTTTTTT.

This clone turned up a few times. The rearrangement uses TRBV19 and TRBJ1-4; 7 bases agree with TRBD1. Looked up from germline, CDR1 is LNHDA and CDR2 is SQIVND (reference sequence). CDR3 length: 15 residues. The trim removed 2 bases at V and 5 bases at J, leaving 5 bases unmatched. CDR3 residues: CASSIRTGPNEKLFF. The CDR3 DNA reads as TGTGCCAGTAGTATAAGGACAGGCCCGAATGAAAAACTGTTTTTT. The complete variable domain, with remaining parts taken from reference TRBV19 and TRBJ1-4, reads DGGITQSPKYLFRKEGQNVTLSCEQNLNHDAMYWYRQDPGQGLRLIYYSQIVNDFQKGDIAEGYSVSREKKESFPLTVTSAQKNPTAFYLCASSIRTGPNEKLFFGSGTQLSVL.

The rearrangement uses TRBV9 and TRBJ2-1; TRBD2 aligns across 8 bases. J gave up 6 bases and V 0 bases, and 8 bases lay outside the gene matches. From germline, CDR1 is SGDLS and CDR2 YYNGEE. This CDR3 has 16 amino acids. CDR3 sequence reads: CASSVATQRGFNEQFF. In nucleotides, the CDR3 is TGTGCCAGCAGCGTAGCTACGCAGCGGGGGTTCAATGAGCAGTTCTTC.

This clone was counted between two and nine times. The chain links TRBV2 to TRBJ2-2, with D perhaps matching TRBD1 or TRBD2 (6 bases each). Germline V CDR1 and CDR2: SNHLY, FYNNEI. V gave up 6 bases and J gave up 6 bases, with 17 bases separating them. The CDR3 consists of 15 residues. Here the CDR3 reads CASREGVSSAGELFF. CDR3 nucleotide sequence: TGTGCCAGCAGGGAGGGGGTGTCGAGCGCCGGGGAGCTGTTTTTT.

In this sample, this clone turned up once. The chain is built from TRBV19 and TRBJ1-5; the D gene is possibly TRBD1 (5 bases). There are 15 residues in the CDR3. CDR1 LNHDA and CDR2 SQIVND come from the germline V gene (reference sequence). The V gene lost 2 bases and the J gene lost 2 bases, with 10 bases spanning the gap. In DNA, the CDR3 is TGTGCCAGTAGTATACATCAGGGAGGCAATCAGCCCCAGCATTTT. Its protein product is CASSIHQGGNQPQHF.

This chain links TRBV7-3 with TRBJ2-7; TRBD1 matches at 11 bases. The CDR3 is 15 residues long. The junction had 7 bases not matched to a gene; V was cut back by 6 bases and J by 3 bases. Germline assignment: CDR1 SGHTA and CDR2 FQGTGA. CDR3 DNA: TGTGCCAGCAGTTTAGGGACAGGGGGTATCTACGAGCAGTACTTC. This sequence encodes CASSLGTGGIYEQYF.